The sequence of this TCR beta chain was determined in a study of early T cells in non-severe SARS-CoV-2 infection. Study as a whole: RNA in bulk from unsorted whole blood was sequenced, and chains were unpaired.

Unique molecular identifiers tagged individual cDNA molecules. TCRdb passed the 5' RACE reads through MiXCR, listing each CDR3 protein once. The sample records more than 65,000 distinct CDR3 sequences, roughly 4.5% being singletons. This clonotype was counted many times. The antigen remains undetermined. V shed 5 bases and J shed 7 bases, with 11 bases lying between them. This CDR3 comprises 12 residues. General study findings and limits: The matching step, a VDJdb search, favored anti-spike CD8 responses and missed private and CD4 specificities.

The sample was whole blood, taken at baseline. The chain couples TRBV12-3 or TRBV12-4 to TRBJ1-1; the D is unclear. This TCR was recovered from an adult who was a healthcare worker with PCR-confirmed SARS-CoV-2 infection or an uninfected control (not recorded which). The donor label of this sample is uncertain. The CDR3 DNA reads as TGTGCCAGCAGTGGAGGAGTGGGTGAAGCTTTCTTT. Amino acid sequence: CASSGGVGEAFF.